This T cell receptor (beta chain) emerged from a study of EBV T-cell therapy then PD-1 blockade in nasopharyngeal carcinoma. The protocol was immunoSEQ multiplex PCR, while the TCRdb copy is restricted to in-frame clones and leaves out a portion. The sample consists of 20,000 or so clones, roughly 83% of them appearing once. This clone was counted a few times. What it binds is unknown. Germline CDR1 MGHRA, CDR2 YSYEKL. Between the trimmed V and J ends, which lost 2 bases and 9 bases, there was a span of 17 bases. The CDR3 covers 16 residues. Specified treatment: AdE1-LMPpoly-expanded autologous EBV-specific T-cell therapy followed by anti-PD-1 nivolumab.

The material was CD8+ T cells from blood, obtained around day 30 from a patient whose treatment included autologous EBV-specific T cells and nivolumab. The clonotype comes from a man aged 35-49 years with nasopharyngeal carcinoma. The chain has TRBV4-1 and TRBJ1-6; D may be TRBD1 (5 bases). CDR3 sequence (DNA): TGCGCCAGCAGCCAACGCCTCGGGACGGTCGGTTCACCCCTCCACTTT. Protein product: CASSQRLGTVGSPLHF.